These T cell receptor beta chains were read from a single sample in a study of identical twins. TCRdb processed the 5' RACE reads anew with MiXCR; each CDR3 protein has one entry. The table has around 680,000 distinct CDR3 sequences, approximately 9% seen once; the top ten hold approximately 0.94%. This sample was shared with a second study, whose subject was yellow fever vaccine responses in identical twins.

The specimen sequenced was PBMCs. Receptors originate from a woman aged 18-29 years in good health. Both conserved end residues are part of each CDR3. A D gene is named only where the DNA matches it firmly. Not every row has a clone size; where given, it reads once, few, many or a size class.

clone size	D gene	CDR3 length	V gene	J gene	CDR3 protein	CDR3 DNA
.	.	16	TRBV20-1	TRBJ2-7	CSARAAQLAKLTEQYF	TGCAGTGCTAGAGCCGCACAACTAGCTAAGTTAACCGAGCAGTACTTC
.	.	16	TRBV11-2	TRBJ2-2	CASSLEVGANTGELFF	TGTGCCAGCAGCTTAGAAGTGGGGGCGAACACCGGGGAGCTGTTTTTT
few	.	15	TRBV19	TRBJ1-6	CASSRDDRRNSPLHF	TGTGCCAGTAGTAGGGACGACAGAAGAAATTCACCCCTCCACTTT
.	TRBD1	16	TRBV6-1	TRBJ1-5	CASSEVTGWGNQPQHF	TGTGCCAGCAGTGAAGTGACAGGGTGGGGCAATCAGCCCCAGCATTTT
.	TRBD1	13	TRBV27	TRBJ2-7	CASSKQGSYEQYF	TGTGCCAGCAGTAAACAGGGGTCCTACGAGCAGTACTTC
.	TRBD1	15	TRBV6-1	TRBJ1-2	CATRDRSGSNYGYTF	TGTGCCACCCGGGACAGGAGCGGATCTAACTATGGCTACACCTTC
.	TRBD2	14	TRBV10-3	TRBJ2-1	CAISVLAEGHEQFF	TGTGCCATCAGTGTACTAGCGGAGGGCCATGAGCAGTTCTTC
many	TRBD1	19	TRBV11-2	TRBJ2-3	CASSLVGRRTGDPTDTQYF	TGTGCCAGCAGCTTAGTCGGCAGAAGAACAGGGGACCCCACAGATACGCAGTATTTT
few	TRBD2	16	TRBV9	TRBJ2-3	CASSVESSGYTDTQYF	TGTGCCAGCAGCGTCGAGTCTAGCGGATACACAGATACGCAGTATTTT
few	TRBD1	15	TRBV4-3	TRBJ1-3	CASSQNRGSGNTIYF	TGCGCCAGCAGCCAGAACAGGGGGTCAGGAAACACCATATATTTT
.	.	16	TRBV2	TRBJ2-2	CASSDRTLKSTGELFF	TGTGCCAGCAGTGACCGGACACTGAAAAGCACCGGGGAGCTGTTTTTT
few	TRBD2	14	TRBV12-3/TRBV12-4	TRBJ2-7	CASSPRGLAGGQYF	TGTGCCAGCAGTCCCCGAGGACTAGCGGGAGGACAGTACTTC
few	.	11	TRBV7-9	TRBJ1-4	CASSLDNLLFF	TGTGCCAGCAGCTTGGACAACCTACTGTTTTTT
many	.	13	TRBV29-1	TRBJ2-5	CSVDKGGPGTQYF	TGCAGCGTTGATAAAGGAGGGCCGGGGACCCAGTACTTC
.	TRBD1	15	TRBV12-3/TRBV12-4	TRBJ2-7	CASSYDQGQGFSQYF	TGTGCCAGCAGCTATGACCAGGGACAGGGGTTTTCGCAGTACTTC
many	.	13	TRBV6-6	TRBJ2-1	CASSNRDEGEQFF	TGTGCCAGCAGTAACAGGGATGAGGGTGAGCAGTTCTTC
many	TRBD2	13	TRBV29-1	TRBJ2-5	CSVGAGGTETQYF	TGCAGCGTTGGAGCGGGAGGGACAGAGACCCAGTACTTC
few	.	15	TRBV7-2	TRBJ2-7	CASSLEVTSQGEQYF	TGTGCCAGCAGCTTAGAGGTTACTAGTCAAGGCGAGCAGTACTTC
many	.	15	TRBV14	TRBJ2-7	CASSQDGRGWYEQYF	TGTGCCAGCAGCCAAGATGGAAGGGGTTGGTACGAGCAGTACTTC
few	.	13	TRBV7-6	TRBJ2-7	CASSIEGSYEQYF	TGTGCCAGCAGCATCGAGGGATCCTACGAGCAGTACTTC
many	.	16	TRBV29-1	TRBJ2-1	CSVEGRGGASYNEQFF	TGCAGCGTTGAAGGGCGAGGGGGAGCATCCTACAATGAGCAGTTCTTC
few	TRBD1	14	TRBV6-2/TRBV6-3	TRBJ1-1	CASSYSQGRAEAFF	TGTGCCAGCAGTTACTCACAGGGGAGGGCTGAAGCTTTCTTT
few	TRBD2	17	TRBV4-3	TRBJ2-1	CASSQVARLAAYNEQFF	TGCGCCAGCAGCCAAGTAGCCCGCCTAGCGGCCTACAATGAGCAGTTCTTC
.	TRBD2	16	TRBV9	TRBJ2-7	CASSEGLAINSYEQYF	TGTGCCAGCAGCGAGGGACTAGCGATTAACTCCTACGAGCAGTACTTC
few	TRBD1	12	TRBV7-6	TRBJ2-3	CASSLEGTGVDF	TGTGCCAGCAGCTTAGAAGGGACAGGGGTCGATTTT
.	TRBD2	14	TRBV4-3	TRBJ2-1	CASSQEGTSHEQFF	TGCGCCAGCAGCCAGGAAGGGACTAGCCATGAGCAGTTCTTC
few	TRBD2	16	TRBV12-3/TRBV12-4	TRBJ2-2	CASSLFRGGAVGELFF	TGTGCCAGCAGCCTATTCCGGGGGGGGGCAGTTGGGGAGCTGTTTTTT
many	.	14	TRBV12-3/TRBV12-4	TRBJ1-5	CASSNREHNQPQHF	TGTGCCAGCAGTAACAGGGAACACAATCAGCCCCAGCATTTT
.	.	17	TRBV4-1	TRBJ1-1	CASSQDSPLGVPTEAFF	TGCGCCAGCAGCCAAGATTCCCCTTTGGGGGTTCCAACTGAAGCTTTCTTT
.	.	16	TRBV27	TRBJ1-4	CASSSTTQDFNEKLFF	TGTGCCAGCAGTTCAACCACACAGGACTTTAATGAAAAACTGTTTTTT
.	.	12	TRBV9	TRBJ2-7	CASSVGQGKQYF	TGTGCCAGCAGCGTAGGGCAGGGAAAGCAGTACTTC
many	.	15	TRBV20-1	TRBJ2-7	CSAKTDRGLIYEQYF	TGCAGTGCTAAAACCGACAGGGGACTAATCTACGAGCAGTACTTC
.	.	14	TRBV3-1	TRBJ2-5	CASSQAGVQETQYF	TGTGCCAGCAGCCAAGCGGGGGTGCAAGAGACCCAGTACTTC
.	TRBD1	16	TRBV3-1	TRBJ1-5	CASSQDATGYNQPQHF	TGTGCCAGCAGCCAAGACGCGACAGGGTACAATCAGCCCCAGCATTTT
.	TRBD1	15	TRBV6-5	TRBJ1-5	CASSSTGTSNQPQHF	TGTGCCAGCAGTTCGACAGGGACGAGCAATCAGCCCCAGCATTTT
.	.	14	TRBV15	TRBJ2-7	CATSRARGAYEQYF	TGTGCCACCAGCAGAGCCAGGGGCGCATACGAGCAGTACTTC
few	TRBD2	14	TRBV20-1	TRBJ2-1	CSARARTSGNEQFF	TGCAGTGCTAGAGCTCGGACTAGTGGCAATGAGCAGTTCTTC
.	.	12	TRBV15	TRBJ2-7	CATSRGYYEQYF	TGTGCCACCAGCAGAGGCTACTACGAGCAGTACTTC